The present TCR beta chain was sequenced within a study of T cells in Graves' hyperthyroidism and ophthalmopathy. Study summary: The authors collected peripheral blood at initial diagnosis, before any treatment. Overall study findings and caveats: Most thyroid clonotypes expanded above 0.001 appeared in blood too. Before onset, ophthalmopathy was predicted by the model a median around 6 months earlier.

As to this clonotype: Antigen unknown.

Clinical symptoms, serum thyroxine, TRAb, thyroid ultrasound and orbital computed tomography established diagnosis. This CDR3 comprises 14 residues. Germline V gene sequence: CDR1 SQVTM, CDR2 ANQGSEA. Trimming removed 4 bases at V and 5 bases at J, with 14 bases between. Researchers amplified the TCR beta CDR3 regions from RNA transcripts. HTBI primers drove first-round RT-PCR of the TCR CDR3. MiXCR, run by TCRdb on the multiplex PCR reads, gives a single entry per CDR3 protein. The sample includes about 600,000 distinct CDR3 sequences, roughly a sixth of them seen just once. The genes are TRBV29-1 and TRBJ2-2, with D perhaps assigned TRBD1 or TRBD2 (6 bases each). The sequenced sample consisted of blood. The clonotype was recovered from a woman between 40 and 55 years old with Graves' ophthalmopathy. The CDR3, as DNA: TGCAGCGTTGCCGGCAGGAGGGGGACCGGGGAGCTGTTTTTT. Its translation is CSVAGRRGTGELFF.